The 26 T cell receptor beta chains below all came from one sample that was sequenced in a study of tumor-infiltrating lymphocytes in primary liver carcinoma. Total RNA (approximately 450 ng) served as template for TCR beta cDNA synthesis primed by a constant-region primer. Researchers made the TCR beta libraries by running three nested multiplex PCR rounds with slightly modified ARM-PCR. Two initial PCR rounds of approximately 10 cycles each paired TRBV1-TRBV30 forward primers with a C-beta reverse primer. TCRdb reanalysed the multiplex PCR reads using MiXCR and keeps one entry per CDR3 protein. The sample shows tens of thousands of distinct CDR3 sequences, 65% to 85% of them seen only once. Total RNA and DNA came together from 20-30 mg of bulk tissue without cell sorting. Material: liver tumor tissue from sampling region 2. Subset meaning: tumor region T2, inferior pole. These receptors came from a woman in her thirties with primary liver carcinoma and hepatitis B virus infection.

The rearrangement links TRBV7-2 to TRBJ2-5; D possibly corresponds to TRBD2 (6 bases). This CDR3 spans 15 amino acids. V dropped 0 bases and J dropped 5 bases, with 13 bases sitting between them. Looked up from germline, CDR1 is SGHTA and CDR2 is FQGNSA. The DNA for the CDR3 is TGTGCCAGCAGCTTAGCGATGGGGGGTTTCGAGACCCAGTACTTC. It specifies CASSLAMGGFETQYF.

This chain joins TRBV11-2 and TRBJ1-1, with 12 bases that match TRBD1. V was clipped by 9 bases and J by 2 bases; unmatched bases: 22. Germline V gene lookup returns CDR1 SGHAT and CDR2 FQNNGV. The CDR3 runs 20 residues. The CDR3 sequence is CARSARDRGRKSWNNTEAFF. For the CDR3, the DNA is TGTGCCAGGAGCGCTCGGGACAGGGGGCGCAAGAGCTGGAATAACACTGAAGCTTTCTTT.

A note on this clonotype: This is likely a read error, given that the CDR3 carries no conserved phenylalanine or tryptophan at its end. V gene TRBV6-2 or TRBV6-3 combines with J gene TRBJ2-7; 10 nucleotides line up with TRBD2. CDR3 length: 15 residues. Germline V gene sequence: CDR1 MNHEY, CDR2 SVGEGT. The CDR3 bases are TGTGTCAGCAGTCAATTAGCGGGAGGAATTTACGAGCAGTACCTC. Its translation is CVSSQLAGGIYEQYL.

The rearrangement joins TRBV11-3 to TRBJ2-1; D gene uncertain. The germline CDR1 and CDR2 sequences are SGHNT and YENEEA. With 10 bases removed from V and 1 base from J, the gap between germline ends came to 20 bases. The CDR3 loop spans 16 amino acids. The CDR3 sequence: CANTFLTDISYNEQFF. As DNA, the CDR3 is TGTGCCAACACCTTCCTAACGGATATATCCTACAATGAGCAGTTCTTC.

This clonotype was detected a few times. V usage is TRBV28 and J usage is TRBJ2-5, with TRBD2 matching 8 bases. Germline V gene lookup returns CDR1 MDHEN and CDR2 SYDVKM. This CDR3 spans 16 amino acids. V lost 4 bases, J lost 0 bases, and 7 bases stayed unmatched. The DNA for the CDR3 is TGTGCCAGCAGTTGGGGACTAGTTGATGACCAAGAGACCCAGTACTTC. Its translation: CASSWGLVDDQETQYF.

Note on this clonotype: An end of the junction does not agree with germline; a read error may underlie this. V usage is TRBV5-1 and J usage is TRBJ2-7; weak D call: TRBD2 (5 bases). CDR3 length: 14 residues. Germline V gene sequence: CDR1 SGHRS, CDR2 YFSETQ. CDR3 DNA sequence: TGCGCCAGCGGCTTGGATGGGAGCAACTACGAGCAGTACTTC. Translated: CASGLDGSNYEQYF.

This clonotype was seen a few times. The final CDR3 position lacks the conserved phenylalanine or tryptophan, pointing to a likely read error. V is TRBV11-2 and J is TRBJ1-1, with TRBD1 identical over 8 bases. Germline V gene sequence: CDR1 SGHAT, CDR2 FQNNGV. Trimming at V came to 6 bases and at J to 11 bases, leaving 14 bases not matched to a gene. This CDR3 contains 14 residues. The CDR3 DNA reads TGTGCCAGCAGATATACAGGGGGGCGGGCAGAGGCTTTCTCT. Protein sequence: CASRYTGGRAEAFS.

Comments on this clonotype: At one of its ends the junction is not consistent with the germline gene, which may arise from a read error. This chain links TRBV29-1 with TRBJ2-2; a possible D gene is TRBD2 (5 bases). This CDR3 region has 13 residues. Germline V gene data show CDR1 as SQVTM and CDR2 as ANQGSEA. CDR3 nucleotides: TGCACCGTTGTGAGACGAGACACCGGGGAGCCGTTTTTT. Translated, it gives CTVVRRDTGEPFF.

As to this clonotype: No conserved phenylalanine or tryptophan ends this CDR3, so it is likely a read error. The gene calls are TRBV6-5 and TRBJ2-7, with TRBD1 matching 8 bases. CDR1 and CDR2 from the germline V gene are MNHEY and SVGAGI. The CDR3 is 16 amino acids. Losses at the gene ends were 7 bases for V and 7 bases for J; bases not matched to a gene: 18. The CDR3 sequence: CASTITTGGPHREQYS. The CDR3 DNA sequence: TGTGCCAGCACTATAACCACAGGGGGACCACATAGGGAGCAGTACTCC.

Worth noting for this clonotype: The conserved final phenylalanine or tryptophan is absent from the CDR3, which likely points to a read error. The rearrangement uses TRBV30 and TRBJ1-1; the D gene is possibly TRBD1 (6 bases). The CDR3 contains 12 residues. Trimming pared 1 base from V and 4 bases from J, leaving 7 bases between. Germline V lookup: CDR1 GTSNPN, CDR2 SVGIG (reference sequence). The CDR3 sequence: CAWSDRATEAFY. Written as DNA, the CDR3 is TGTGCCTGGAGTGACAGGGCCACTGAAGCTTTCTAT.

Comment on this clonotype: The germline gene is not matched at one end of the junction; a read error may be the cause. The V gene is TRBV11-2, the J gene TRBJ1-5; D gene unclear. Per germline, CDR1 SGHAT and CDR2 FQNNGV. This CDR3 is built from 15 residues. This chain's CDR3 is CDSSLEPSPFQPQHF. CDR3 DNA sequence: TGTGACAGCAGTTTAGAGCCCTCCCCGTTTCAGCCTCAGCATTTT.

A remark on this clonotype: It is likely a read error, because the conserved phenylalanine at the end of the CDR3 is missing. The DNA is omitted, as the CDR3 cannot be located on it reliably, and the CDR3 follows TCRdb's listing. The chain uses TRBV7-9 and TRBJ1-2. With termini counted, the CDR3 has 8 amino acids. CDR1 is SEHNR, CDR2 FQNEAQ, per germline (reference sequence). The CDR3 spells CAGSLDGL.

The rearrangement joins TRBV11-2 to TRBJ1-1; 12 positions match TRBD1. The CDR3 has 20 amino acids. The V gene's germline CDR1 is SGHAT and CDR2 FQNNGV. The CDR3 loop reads CISSARDRGRKRWSNTEAFF. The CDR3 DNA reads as TGTATCAGCAGCGCTCGGGACAGGGGGCGTAAGAGGTGGAGTAACACTGAAGCTTTCTTT.

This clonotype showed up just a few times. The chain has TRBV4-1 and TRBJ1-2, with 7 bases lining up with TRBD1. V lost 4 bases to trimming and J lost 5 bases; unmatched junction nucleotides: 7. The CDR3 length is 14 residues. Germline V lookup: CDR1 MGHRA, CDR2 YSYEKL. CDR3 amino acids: CASSPPGQPYGYTF. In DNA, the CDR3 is TGCGCCAGCAGCCCGCCGGGACAGCCTTATGGCTACACCTTC.

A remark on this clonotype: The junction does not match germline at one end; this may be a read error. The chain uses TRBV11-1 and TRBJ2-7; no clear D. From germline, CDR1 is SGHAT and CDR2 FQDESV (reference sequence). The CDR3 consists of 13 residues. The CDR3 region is CATSVGYRREQYF. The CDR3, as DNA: TGTGCCACCAGCGTAGGATACCGCCGCGAGCAGTACTTC. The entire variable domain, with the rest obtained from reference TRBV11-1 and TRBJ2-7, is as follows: EAEVAQSPRYKITEKSQAVAFWCDPISGHATLYWYRQILGQGPELLVQFQDESVVDDSQLPKDRFSAERLKGVDSTLKIQPAELGDSAMYLCATSVGYRREQYFGPGTRLTVT.

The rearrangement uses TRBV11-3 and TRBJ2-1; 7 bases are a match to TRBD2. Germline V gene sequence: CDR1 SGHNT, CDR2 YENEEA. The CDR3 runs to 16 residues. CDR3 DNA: TGTGGTGGCAGCTTCCTAGCGGATATATCCTACAATGAGCAGTTCTTC. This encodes CGGSFLADISYNEQFF.

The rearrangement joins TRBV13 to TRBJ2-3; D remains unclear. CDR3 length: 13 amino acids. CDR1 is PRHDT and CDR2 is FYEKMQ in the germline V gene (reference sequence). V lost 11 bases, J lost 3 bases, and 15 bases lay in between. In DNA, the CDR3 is TGTGCCTGCAACTTGGATCTAACAGATACGCAGTATTTT. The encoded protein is CACNLDLTDTQYF.

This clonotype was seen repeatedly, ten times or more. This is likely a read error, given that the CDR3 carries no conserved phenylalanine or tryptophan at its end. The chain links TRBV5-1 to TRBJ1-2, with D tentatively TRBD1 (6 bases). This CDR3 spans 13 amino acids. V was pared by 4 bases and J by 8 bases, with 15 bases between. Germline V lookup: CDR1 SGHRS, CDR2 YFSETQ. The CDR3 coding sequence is TGCGCCAGCAGCCCGACAGGAACCAGCGGCTACACCTTA. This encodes CASSPTGTSGYTL.

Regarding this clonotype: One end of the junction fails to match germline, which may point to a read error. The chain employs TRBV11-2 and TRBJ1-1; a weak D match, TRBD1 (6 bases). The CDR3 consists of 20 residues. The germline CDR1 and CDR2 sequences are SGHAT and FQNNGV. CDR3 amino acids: CASSARDMGRKRWSITEAFF. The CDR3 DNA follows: TGTGCCAGCAGCGCTCGGGACATGGGGCGCAAGAGGTGGAGTATCACTGAAGCTTTCTTC.

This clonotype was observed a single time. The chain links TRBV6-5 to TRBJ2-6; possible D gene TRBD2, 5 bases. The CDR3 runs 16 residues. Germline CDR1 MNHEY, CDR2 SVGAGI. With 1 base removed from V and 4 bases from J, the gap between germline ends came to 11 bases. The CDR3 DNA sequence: TGTGCCAGCAGTTACTTCCTGGGAGCGGGGGCCAACGTCCTGACTTTC. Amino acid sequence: CASSYFLGAGANVLTF.

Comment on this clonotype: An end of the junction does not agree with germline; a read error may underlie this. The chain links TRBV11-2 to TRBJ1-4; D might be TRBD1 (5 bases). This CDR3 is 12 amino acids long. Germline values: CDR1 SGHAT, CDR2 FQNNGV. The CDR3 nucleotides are TGTGCCAACAGTCCCTGGGGGGGAAAACTATTTTTT. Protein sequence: CANSPWGGKLFF.

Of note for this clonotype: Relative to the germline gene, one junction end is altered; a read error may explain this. The CDR3 nucleotides are TGTGCCAGTAGTTATGACGGACAGGGCAGCGTCTACACCTTC. It specifies CASSYDGQGSVYTF. The chain couples TRBV6-5 to TRBJ1-2, with 8 nucleotides matching TRBD1. In germline, CDR1 is MNHEY, CDR2 SVGAGI. The CDR3 spans 14 residues.

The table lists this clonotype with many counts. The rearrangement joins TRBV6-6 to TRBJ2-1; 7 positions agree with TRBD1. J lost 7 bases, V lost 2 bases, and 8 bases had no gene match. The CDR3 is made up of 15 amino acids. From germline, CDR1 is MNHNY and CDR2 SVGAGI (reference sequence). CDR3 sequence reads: CASSYPNRGGNEQFF. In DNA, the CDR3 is TGTGCCAGCAGTTACCCGAACAGGGGTGGTAATGAGCAGTTCTTC.

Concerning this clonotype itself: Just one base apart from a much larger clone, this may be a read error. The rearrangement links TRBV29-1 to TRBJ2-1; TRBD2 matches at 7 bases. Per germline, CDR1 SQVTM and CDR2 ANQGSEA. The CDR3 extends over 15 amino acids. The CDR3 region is CNVDPSSGSYNEQFF. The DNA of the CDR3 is TGCAACGTTGATCCCTCTAGCGGTTCCTACAATGAGCAGTTCTTC.

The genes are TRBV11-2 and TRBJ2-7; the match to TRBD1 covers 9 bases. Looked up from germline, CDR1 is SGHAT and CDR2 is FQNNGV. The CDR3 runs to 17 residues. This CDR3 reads CASNIDPPGQGSYEQHV. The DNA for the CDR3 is TGTGCCAGCAACATCGACCCGCCGGGACAGGGAAGCTACGAGCAGCACGTC.

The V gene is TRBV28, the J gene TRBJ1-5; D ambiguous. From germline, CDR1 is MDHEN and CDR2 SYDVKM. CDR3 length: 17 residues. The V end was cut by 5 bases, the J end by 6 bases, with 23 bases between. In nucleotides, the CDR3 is TGTGCCAGCAGTCCGTTCACGGGAGGATGCTCCATTCAGCCCCAGCATTTT. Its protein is CASSPFTGGCSIQPQHF.